The table lists the clone carrying this TCR beta chain with a few counts. The antigen is unknown. The sample is drawn from a study of CD8+CD57+ T cells in acquired aplastic anemia. Looking at the study overall: DNA from sorted CD4+ and CD8+ cells averaged 3.2 ug. The study, taken as a whole, reports: Patients and healthy controls showed no significant CD8+ Simpson's diversity difference.

The CDR3 totals 14 residues. The trim removed 6 bases at V and 1 base at J, leaving 5 bases unmatched. Germline V lookup: CDR1 DFQATT, CDR2 SNEGSKA (reference sequence). TCR beta VDJ and CDR3 profiling used genomic DNA as template. Each CDR3 protein is one row after TCRdb ran MiXCR on the reads. Of 80,000 to 100,000 distinct CDR3 sequences in the sample, 55% to 75% were seen once. CD8+CD57+ cell expansion had been shown by flow cytometry in patients chosen for sequencing. The chain links TRBV20-1 to TRBJ2-7, with 11 positions matching TRBD2. The receptor was isolated from a human donor with aplastic anemia. Sequencing was performed on sorted CD4+, CD8+, or CD8+CD57+ T cells (not recorded which) from PBMCs. The CDR3, as DNA: TGCAGTGCGATGGGACTAGCGGATTCCTACGAGCAGTACTTC. This codes for CSAMGLADSYEQYF.